This T cell receptor (beta chain) derives from a study of shared clonotypes between healthy human individuals. The overall study: Each donor's CD8 memory used one plate, CD8 naive two, each CD4 subset three.

CD45RO-negative CD8 cells positively selected for CCR7 made up the naive population, which excluded terminally differentiated effector memory CD45RA+ cells. Caucasian adults residing in Nashville, Tennessee made up all the donors. Execution of the assay was at deep level. Using immunoSEQ multiplex PCR, the repertoire was profiled, and TCRdb retains in-frame clones only, with some absent. The table shows approximately 2,200,000 clones, with about 92% occurring only once. General study results and limits: Shared clonotypes: roughly 5% naive CD4, around 3.5% naive CD8, around 2.4% memory CD4, approximately 0.4% memory CD8.

Notes on this clone: As yet, its antigen is unknown.

This CDR3 has 15 amino acids. CDR1 and CDR2 (germline): SGHVS, FNYEAQ. Trimming removed 5 bases at V and 1 base at J, with 12 bases between. The V gene is TRBV7-6, the J gene TRBJ2-1; the D is unclear. Material: naive CD8+ T cells from PBMCs. The TCR sequence derives from a man aged 18 to 29 in good health. Some clones in this sample may be carry-over from other donors' samples. CDR3 residues: CASSPALRSYNEQFF. CDR3 DNA: TGTGCCAGCAGCCCCGCCCTGCGATCCTACAATGAGCAGTTCTTC.